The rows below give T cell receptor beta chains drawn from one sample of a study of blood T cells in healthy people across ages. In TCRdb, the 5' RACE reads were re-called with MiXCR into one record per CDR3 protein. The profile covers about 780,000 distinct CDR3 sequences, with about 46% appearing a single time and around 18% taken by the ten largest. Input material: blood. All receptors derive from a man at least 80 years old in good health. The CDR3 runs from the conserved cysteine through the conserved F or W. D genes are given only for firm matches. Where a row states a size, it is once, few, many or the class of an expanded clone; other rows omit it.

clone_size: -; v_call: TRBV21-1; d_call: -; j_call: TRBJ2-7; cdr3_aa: CASSKRKGFGSYEQYF; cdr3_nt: TGTGCCAGCAGCAAAAGGAAGGGTTTTGGTTCCTACGAGCAGTACTTC
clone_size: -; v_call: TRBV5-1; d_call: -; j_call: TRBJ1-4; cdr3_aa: CASSSTGSEDEKLFF; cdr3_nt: TGCGCCAGCAGCTCAACAGGGAGCGAAGATGAAAAACTGTTTTTT
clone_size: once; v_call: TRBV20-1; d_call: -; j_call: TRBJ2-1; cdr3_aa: CSAPFASGVNEQFF; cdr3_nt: TGCAGTGCTCCCTTTGCGTCCGGGGTCAATGAGCAGTTCTTC
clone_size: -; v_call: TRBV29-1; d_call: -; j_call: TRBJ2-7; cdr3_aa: CSVGYSLSSYEQYF; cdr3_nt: TGCAGCGTTGGTTACTCATTAAGCTCCTACGAGCAGTACTTC
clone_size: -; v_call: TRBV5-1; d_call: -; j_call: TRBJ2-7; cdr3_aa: CASSLVRGGVSSYEQYF; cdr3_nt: TGCGCCAGCAGCTTGGTCCGGGGCGGCGTAAGCTCCTACGAGCAGTACTTC
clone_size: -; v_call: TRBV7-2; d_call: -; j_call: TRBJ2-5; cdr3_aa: CASTGGPGETQYF; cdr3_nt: TGTGCCAGCACCGGAGGACCCGGGGAGACCCAGTACTTC
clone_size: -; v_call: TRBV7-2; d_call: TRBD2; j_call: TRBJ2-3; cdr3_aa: CASSISGGVTDTQYF; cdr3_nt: TGTGCCAGCAGCATCAGCGGGGGCGTCACAGATACGCAGTATTTT
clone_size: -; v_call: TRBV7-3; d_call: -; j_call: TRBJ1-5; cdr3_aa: CASSLNQGQPQHF; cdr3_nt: TGTGCCAGCAGCTTAAATCAAGGACAGCCCCAGCATTTT
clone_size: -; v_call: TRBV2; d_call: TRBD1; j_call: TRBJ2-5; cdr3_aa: CASRDATGGYQETQYF; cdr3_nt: TGTGCCAGCAGGGATGCCACAGGGGGCTACCAAGAGACCCAGTACTTC
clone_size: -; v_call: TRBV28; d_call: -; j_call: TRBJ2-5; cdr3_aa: CASTLNGAREQYF; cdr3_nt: TGTGCCAGCACCCTGAACGGGGCCCGTGAGCAGTACTTC
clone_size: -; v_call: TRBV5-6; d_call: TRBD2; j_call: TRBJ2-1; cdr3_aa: CASSFIAGGNEQFF; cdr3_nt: TGTGCCAGCAGCTTTATAGCGGGAGGAAATGAGCAGTTCTTC
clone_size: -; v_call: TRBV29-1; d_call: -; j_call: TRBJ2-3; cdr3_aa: CSVDPWADTQYF; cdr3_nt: TGCAGCGTTGACCCGTGGGCGGATACGCAGTATTTT
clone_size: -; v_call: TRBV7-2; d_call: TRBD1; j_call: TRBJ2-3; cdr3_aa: CASLDRGGTDTQYF; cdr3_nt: TGTGCCAGCCTGGACAGGGGCGGGACAGATACGCAGTATTTT
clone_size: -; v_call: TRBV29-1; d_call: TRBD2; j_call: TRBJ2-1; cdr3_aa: CSVDTSGSNEQFF; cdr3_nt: TGCAGCGTTGATACTAGCGGGAGCAATGAGCAGTTCTTC
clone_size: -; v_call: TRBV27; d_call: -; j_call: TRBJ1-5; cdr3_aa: CASGESNQPQHF; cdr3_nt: TGTGCCAGCGGGGAGAGCAATCAGCCCCAGCATTTT
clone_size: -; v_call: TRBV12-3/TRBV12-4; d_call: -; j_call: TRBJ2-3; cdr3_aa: CASSAGGLKDTQYF; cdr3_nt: TGTGCCAGCAGCGCAGGAGGACTCAAAGATACGCAGTATTTT
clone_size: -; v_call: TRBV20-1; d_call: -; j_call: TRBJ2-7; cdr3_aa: CSARVLNYEQYF; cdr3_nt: TGCAGTGCTAGAGTACTGAACTACGAGCAGTACTTC
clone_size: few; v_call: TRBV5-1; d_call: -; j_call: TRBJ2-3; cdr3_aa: CASTFRPDDTQYF; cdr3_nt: TGCGCCAGCACCTTTCGGCCCGATGATACGCAGTATTTT
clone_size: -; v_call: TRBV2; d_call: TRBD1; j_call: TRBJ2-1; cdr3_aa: CASSAPGQVSYNEQFF; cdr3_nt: TGTGCCAGCAGCGCACCGGGACAGGTCTCCTACAATGAGCAGTTCTTC
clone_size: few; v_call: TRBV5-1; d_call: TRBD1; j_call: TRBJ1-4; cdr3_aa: CASSLPYGQGEKLFF; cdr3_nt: TGCGCCAGCAGCCTGCCCTACGGACAGGGCGAGAAACTGTTTTTT
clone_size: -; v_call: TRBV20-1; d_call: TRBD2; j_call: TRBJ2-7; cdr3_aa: CSAASGSGADEQYF; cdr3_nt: TGCAGTGCGGCTAGCGGGAGCGGGGCTGACGAGCAGTACTTC
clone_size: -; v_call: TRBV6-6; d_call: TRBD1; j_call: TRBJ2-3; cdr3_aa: CASSYGTDADTQYF; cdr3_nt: TGTGCCAGCAGTTACGGGACAGATGCAGATACGCAGTATTTT
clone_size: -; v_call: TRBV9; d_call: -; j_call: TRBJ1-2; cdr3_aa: CASSVSSSGADGYTF; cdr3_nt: TGTGCCAGCAGCGTATCTTCATCGGGGGCAGATGGCTACACCTTC
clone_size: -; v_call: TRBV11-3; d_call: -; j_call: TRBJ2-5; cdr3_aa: CASSQMGTVKETQYF; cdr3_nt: TGTGCCAGCAGCCAAATGGGTACAGTCAAAGAGACCCAGTACTTC
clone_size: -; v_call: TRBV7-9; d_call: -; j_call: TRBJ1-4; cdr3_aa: CASSIWGLRSTNEKLFF; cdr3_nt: TGTGCCAGCAGCATCTGGGGACTCAGGTCAACTAATGAAAAACTGTTTTTT
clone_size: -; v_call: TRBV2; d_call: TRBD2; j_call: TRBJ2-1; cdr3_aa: CASPSGRTYNEQFF; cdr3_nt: TGTGCCAGCCCTAGCGGGAGGACCTACAATGAGCAGTTCTTC
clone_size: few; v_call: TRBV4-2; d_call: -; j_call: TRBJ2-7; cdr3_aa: CASSQEAGTGTLSSYEQYF; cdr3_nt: TGTGCCAGCAGCCAAGAGGCCGGGACCGGGACTCTCAGCTCCTACGAGCAGTACTTC
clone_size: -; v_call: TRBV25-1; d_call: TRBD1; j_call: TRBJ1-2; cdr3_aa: CASSERTGRGYTF; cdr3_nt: TGTGCCAGCAGTGAAAGGACAGGGAGAGGCTACACCTTC
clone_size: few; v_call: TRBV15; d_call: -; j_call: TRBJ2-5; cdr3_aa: CATSRDPSNEETQYF; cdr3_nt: TGTGCCACCAGCAGAGATCCGTCCAATGAAGAGACCCAGTACTTC
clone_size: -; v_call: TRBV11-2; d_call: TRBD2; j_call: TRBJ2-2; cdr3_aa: CASSLLLAGGPGTGELFF; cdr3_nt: TGCGCCAGCAGCTTATTACTAGCGGGAGGGCCCGGAACCGGGGAGCTGTTTTTT
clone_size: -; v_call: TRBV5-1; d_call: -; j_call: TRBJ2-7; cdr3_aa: CTSNLDGREGYEQYF; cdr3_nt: TGCACCAGCAACTTGGACGGAAGGGAAGGTTACGAGCAGTACTTC
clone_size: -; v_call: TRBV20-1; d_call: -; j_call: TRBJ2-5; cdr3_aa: CSAMRQNNEQYF; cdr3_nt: TGCAGTGCTATGCGACAAAACAATGAGCAGTACTTC
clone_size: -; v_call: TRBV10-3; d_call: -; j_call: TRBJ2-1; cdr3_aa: CATGGTFNEQFF; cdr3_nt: TGTGCCACCGGGGGTACGTTCAATGAGCAGTTCTTC
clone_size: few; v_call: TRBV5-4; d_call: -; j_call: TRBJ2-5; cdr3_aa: CASSDSLSLQQYF; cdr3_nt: TGTGCCAGCAGCGATAGTCTGAGCCTACAACAGTACTTC
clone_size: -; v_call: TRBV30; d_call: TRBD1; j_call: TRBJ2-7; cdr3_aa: CAWILPGTGGWYEQYF; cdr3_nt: TGTGCCTGGATCTTACCCGGGACAGGGGGCTGGTACGAGCAGTACTTC
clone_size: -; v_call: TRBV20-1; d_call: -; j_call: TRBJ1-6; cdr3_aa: CSAMSPAGNSPLHF; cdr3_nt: TGCAGTGCTATGAGCCCCGCCGGCAATTCACCCCTCCACTTT
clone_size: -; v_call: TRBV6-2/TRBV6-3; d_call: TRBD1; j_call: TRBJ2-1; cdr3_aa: CASSPPLRDSGDEQFF; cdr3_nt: TGTGCCAGCAGCCCACCCCTCCGGGACAGCGGCGATGAGCAGTTCTTC
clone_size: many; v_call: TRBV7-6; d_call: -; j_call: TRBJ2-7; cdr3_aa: CASSLSLSYEQYF; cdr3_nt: TGTGCCAGCAGCTTATCCCTTTCCTACGAGCAGTACTTC
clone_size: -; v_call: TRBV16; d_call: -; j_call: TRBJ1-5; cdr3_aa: CASSQGSGDQPQHF; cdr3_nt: TGTGCCAGCAGCCAGGGGAGTGGTGATCAGCCCCAGCATTTT
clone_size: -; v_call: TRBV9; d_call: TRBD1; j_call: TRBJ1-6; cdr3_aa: CASSAGTADNSPLHF; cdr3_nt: TGTGCCAGCAGCGCCGGGACAGCCGATAATTCACCCCTCCACTTT
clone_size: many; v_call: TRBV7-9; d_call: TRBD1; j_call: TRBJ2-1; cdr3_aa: CASSVGQGYEQFF; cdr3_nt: TGTGCCAGCAGCGTGGGACAGGGCTATGAGCAGTTCTTC
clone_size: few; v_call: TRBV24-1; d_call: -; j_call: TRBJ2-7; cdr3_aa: CATSDIGPSYNEQYF; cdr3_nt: TGTGCCACCAGTGATATAGGACCCTCCTACAATGAGCAGTACTTC
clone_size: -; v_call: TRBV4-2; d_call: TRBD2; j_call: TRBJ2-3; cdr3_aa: CASSPFKTSGGGSDTQYF; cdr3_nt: TGTGCCAGCAGCCCCTTTAAGACTAGCGGGGGTGGGTCAGATACGCAGTATTTT
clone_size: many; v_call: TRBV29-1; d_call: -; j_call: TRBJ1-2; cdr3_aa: CSVLTDNYGYTF; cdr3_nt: TGCAGCGTTTTGACGGATAACTATGGCTACACCTTC
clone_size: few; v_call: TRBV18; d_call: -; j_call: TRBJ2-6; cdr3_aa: CASSPLGASGANVLTF; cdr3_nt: TGTGCCAGCTCACCACTTGGGGCCTCTGGGGCCAACGTCCTGACTTTC
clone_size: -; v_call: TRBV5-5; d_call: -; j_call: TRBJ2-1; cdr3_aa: CVSSLSMGNNEQFF; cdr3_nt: TGTGTCAGCAGCTTATCAATGGGAAACAATGAGCAGTTCTTC
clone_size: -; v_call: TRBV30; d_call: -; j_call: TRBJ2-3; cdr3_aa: CAWSTGNTQYF; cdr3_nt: TGTGCCTGGAGCACAGGGAATACGCAGTATTTT
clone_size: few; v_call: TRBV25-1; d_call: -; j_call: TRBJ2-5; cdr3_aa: CASSDPVMGETQYF; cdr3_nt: TGTGCCAGCAGTGACCCCGTTATGGGAGAGACCCAGTACTTC
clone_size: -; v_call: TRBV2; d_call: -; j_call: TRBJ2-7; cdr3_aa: CASRSWTAEQYF; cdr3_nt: TGTGCCAGCAGATCGTGGACAGCCGAGCAGTACTTC
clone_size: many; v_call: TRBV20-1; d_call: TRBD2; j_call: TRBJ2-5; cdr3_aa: CSASSQRGTQYF; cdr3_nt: TGCAGTGCTAGTAGCCAGCGGGGGACCCAGTACTTC
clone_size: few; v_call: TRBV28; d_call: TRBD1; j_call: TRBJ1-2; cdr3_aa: CASSSFLGQGASGYTF; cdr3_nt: TGTGCCAGCAGCTCATTTCTCGGACAGGGGGCGAGTGGCTACACCTTC